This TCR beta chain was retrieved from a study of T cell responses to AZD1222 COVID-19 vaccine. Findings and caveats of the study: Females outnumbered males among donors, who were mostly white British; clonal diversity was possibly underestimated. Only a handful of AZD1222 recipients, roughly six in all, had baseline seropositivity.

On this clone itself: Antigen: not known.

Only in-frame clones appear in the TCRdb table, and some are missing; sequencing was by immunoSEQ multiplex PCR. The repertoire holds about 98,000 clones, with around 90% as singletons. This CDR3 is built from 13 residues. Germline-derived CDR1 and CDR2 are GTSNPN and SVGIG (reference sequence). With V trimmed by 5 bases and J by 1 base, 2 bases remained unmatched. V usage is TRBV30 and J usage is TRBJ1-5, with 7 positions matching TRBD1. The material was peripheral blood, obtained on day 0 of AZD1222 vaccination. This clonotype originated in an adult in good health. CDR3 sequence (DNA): TGTGCCTGGGGACAGGTGAGCAATCAGCCCCAGCATTTT. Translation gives CAWGQVSNQPQHF.